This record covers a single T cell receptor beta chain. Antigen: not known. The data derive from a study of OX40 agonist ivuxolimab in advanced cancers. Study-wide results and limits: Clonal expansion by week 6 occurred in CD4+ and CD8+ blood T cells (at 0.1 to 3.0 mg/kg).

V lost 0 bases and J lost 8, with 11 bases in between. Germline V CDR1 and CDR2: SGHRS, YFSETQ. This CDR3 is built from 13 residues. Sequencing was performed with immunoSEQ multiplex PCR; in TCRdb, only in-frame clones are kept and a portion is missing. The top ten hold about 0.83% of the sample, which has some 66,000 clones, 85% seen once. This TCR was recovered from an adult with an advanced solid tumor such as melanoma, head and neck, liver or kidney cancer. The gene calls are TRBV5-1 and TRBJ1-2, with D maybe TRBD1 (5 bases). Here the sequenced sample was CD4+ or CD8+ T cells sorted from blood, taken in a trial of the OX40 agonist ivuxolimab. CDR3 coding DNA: TGCGCCAGCAGCTTGGGAAGGGGTCGAGGCTACACCTTC. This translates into CASSLGRGRGYTF. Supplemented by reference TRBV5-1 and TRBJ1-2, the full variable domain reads KAGVTQTPRYLIKTRGQQVTLSCSPISGHRSVSWYQQTPGQGLQFLFEYFSETQRNKGNFPGRFSGRQFSNSRSEMNVSTLELGDSALYLCASSLGRGRGYTFGSGTRLTVV.